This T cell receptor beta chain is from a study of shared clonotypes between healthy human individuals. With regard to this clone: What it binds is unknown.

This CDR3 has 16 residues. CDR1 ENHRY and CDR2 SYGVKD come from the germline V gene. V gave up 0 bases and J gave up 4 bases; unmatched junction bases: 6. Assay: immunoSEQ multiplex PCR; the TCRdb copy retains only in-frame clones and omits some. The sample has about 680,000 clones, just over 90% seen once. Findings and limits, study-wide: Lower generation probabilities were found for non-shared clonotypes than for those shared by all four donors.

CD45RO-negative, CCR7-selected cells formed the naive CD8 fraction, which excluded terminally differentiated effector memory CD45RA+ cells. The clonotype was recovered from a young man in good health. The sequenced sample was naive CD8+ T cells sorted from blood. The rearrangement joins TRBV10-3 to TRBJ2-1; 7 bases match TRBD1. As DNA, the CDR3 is TGTGCCATCAGTGAGTCGGACGGGACAGCATACAATGAGCAGTTCTTC. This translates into CAISESDGTAYNEQFF.